This TCR beta chain derives from a study of chemoradiotherapy in HPV16-positive cancers. As for the study in general: A couple of HPV16-positive patients' cells yielded candidate HPV-specific clones and common motifs. Notes on the study in general: Better recurrence-free survival went with HPV-responsive T-cell expansion in HPV16-positive patients.

As to this clone: No antigen is known for it.

CDR1 is MDHEN, CDR2 SYDVKM, per germline. The V end was cut by 8 bases, the J end by 4 bases, with 20 bases between. The CDR3 is 15 residues long. The data were produced by immunoSEQ multiplex PCR, yet TCRdb's version contains in-frame clones alone and is incomplete. The sample holds 3,600 or so clones, 90% to 95% seen once. The specimen was blood, collected from a patient who underwent chemoradiotherapy. The origin of this receptor is a human donor with HPV-associated anogenital cancer. J is TRBJ2-5 and V is TRBV28, with D possibly TRBD1 on 7 matching bases. The DNA of the CDR3 is TGTGCCAGCTCCTCGCTAGGGGGCGGGGCAGAGACCCAGTACTTC. As protein: CASSSLGGGAETQYF.